This T cell receptor (beta chain) was observed in a study of T cell clones after liver transplantation. Sorting of unstimulated PBMCs yielded separate CD3+CD4+ and CD3+CD8+ fractions. The method was immunoSEQ multiplex PCR; TCRdb's version includes in-frame clones alone and lacks a portion of them. The sample has more than 95,000 clones; 82% are singletons. This clone was counted between two and nine times. CDR1 and CDR2 (germline): MDHEN, SYDVKM. V shed 3 bases and J shed 6 bases, with 9 bases lying between them. There are 13 residues in the CDR3. The sample was CD4+ T cells from blood, taken before liver transplant. The origin of this receptor is a human donor who received a liver transplant. V usage is TRBV28 and J usage is TRBJ1-5, with D possibly matching TRBD1 (5 bases). Here the CDR3 DNA reads TGTGCCAGCAGTTTGACGGGGGTTCAGCCCCAGCATTTT. It encodes CASSLTGVQPQHF.